Each of the 32 T cell receptor beta chains below was sequenced from the same sample in a study of blood T cells in healthy people across ages. Through a sample-barcoded 5' primer and a J-beta primer mix, a second PCR was run for roughly 7 to 11 cycles. TCRdb independently ran MiXCR on the 5' RACE reads; one entry per CDR3 protein. Found here are under 2,000,000 distinct CDR3 sequences, approximately 50% of them singletons; the top ten hold more than 2%. The sequenced sample consisted of blood. Receptor source: a woman between 35 and 50 years old in good health.

The gene calls are TRBV5-5 and TRBJ1-2, with 7 nucleotides matching TRBD1. Trimming removed 3 bases from V and 4 bases from J; junction bases left unmatched: 15. The V gene's germline CDR1 is SGHKS and CDR2 YYEKEE (reference sequence). CDR3 length: 17 amino acids. CDR3 sequence: CASSSRQGPPLFYGYTF. The CDR3, as DNA: TGTGCCAGCAGCTCCCGACAGGGCCCCCCTCTTTTCTATGGCTACACCTTC.

This clonotype was detected a few times. The CDR3 is CASSIRQFQETQYF. CDR3 coding DNA: TGTGCCAGCAGTATTCGACAGTTCCAAGAGACCCAGTACTTC. The chain is built from TRBV6-2 or TRBV6-3 and TRBJ2-5; tentatively, D is TRBD1 (5 bases). The length of the CDR3 is 14 residues. V was clipped by 5 bases and J by 1 base, with 11 bases between them. In germline, CDR1 is MNHEY, CDR2 SVGEGT.

The chain recombines TRBV6-6 with TRBJ2-7; 7 bases are shared with TRBD1. The CDR3 has 15 amino acids. In germline, CDR1 is MNHNY, CDR2 SVGAGI (reference sequence). Trimming cost V 6 bases and J 5 bases; bases outside gene matches: 13. The CDR3 bases are TGTGCCAGCAGAAATACAGGGGTCAGTATCCACGAGCAGTACTTC. This translates into CASRNTGVSIHEQYF.

The chain joins TRBV20-1 to TRBJ2-7; D may be TRBD1 (5 bases). Germline V CDR1 and CDR2: DFQATT, SNEGSKA (reference sequence). CDR3 length equals 11 residues. The DNA for the CDR3 is TGCAGCAAGCTCAGGGCCGATGAGCAGTACTTC. Translated: CSKLRADEQYF.

The chain carries TRBV7-9 and TRBJ2-1; D is perhaps TRBD2 (5 bases). The V end lost 8 bases, the J end lost 8 bases, and 10 bases lay between the germline ends. The CDR3 is 11 amino acids. Germline CDR1 reads SEHNR; CDR2 reads FQNEAQ (reference sequence). The CDR3 is CASPSGYEQFF. CDR3 DNA sequence: TGTGCCAGCCCCTCGGGGTATGAGCAGTTCTTC.

The CDR3 here is CASTATGIVTEAFF. Written as DNA, the CDR3 is TGTGCCAGCACCGCGACAGGGATAGTGACTGAAGCTTTCTTT. The rearrangement joins TRBV6-6 to TRBJ1-1, with 7 nucleotides matching TRBD1. The CDR3 totals 14 residues. Germline trimming cut 7 bases from V and 5 bases from J; bases unmatched to any gene: 10. Germline-derived CDR1 and CDR2 are MNHNY and SVGAGI (reference sequence).

The chain couples TRBV12-3 or TRBV12-4 to TRBJ1-5, with D perhaps TRBD1 (5 bases). V was shortened by 5 bases and J by 4 bases, with 12 bases between the two germline ends. The length of the CDR3 is 14 residues. CDR3: CASSLRDANQPQHF. The DNA of the CDR3 is TGTGCCAGCAGTCTCCGGGACGCAAATCAGCCCCAGCATTTT.

The sample holds one count of this clonotype. This rearrangement joins TRBV27 to TRBJ2-7, with D possibly called TRBD1 or TRBD2 (5 bases each). This CDR3 comprises 16 residues. Germline V gene data show CDR1 as MNHEY and CDR2 as SMNVEV (reference sequence). V was pared by 0 bases and J by 5 bases, with 17 bases between. The CDR3 nucleotides read TGTGCCAGCAGTTTATCACTGGGGGTTAAAACCCACGAGCAGTACTTC. Its protein product is CASSLSLGVKTHEQYF.

J is TRBJ2-6 and V is TRBV29-1, with TRBD1 matching over 8 bases. V was clipped by 1 base and J by 1 base; unmatched bases: 6. This CDR3 has 17 residues. Germline CDR1 SQVTM, CDR2 ANQGSEA. The CDR3, as DNA: TGCAGCGTTGAAGGGGACAGGATACAATCTGGGGCCAACGTCCTGACTTTC. This translates into CSVEGDRIQSGANVLTF.

This clonotype was seen once. The junction and the germline gene differ at one end; a read error may be behind it. The chain has TRBV6-2 or TRBV6-3 and TRBJ2-3, with D uncertain. The CDR3 length is 13 residues. Germline V lookup: CDR1 MNHEY, CDR2 SVGEGT. The CDR3 DNA reads TGTGTCAGCAGTCCAACCTACACAGATACGCAGTATTTT. Its translation is CVSSPTYTDTQYF.

CDR3 bases: TGTGCCAGTAGTATCGACAGGGGGTTAGCGGAGACCCAGTACTTC. Its protein product is CASSIDRGLAETQYF. The rearrangement uses TRBV19 and TRBJ2-5, with 9 bases matching TRBD1. The CDR3 consists of 15 residues. The V and J ends lost 3 bases and 5 bases, in that order; junction bases with no gene match: 7. Germline-derived CDR1 and CDR2 are LNHDA and SQIVND (reference sequence).

This chain's CDR3 is CASSYSTTSGGASSTDTQYF. CDR3 DNA sequence: TGTGCCAGCAGTTACTCGACGACTAGCGGGGGGGCCTCTAGCACAGATACGCAGTATTTT. The chain combines TRBV6-2 or TRBV6-3 with TRBJ2-3; 14 bases are a match to TRBD2. Trimming at V came to 0 bases and at J to 0 bases, leaving 8 bases not matched to a gene. CDR1 is MNHEY and CDR2 is SVGEGT in the germline V gene. This CDR3 is built from 20 residues.

This clonotype showed up just a few times. The chain is built from TRBV20-1 and TRBJ1-2, with D maybe TRBD1 (6 bases). V was cut by 0 bases and J by 4 bases, with 15 bases left in between. CDR3 length equals 15 residues. Germline V gene data show CDR1 as DFQATT and CDR2 as SNEGSKA (reference sequence). CDR3 in amino acids: CSARDRAGAIYGYTF. The DNA for the CDR3 is TGCAGTGCTAGAGATCGAGCGGGGGCAATCTATGGCTACACCTTC.

This clonotype was counted only a few times. The rearrangement links TRBV4-3 to TRBJ1-2; TRBD1 might be the D (6 bases). Germline V gene sequence: CDR1 LGHNA, CDR2 YSLEER. This CDR3 has 14 amino acids. V was trimmed by 0 bases and J by 4 bases, leaving 9 bases between them. CDR3 region: CASSQEEDSYGYTF. The CDR3 DNA reads TGCGCCAGCAGCCAAGAGGAGGACAGCTATGGCTACACCTTC.

This clonotype was found a few times. The V gene is TRBV20-1, the J gene TRBJ1-2, with TRBD1 matching over 9 bases. Germline V gene sequence: CDR1 DFQATT, CDR2 SNEGSKA (reference sequence). The CDR3 contains 12 residues. V gave up 4 bases and J gave up 7 bases; unmatched junction bases: 4. CDR3 DNA sequence: TGCAGTGCTACGGGGACAGGGAGTGGCTACACCTTC. Protein product: CSATGTGSGYTF.

This chain connects TRBV20-1 to TRBJ2-3; D uncertain. Germline values: CDR1 DFQATT, CDR2 SNEGSKA (reference sequence). This CDR3 is 14 amino acids long. Trimming removed 2 bases at V and 4 bases at J, with 13 bases between. This chain's CDR3 is CSARRLSQADTQYF. For the CDR3, the DNA is TGCAGTGCTAGACGACTTAGCCAGGCAGATACGCAGTATTTT.

In this sample, this clonotype turned up once. This rearrangement joins TRBV4-3 to TRBJ2-3, with 8 positions matching TRBD2. Germline CDR1 and CDR2: LGHNA and YSLEER. The CDR3 spans 16 residues. Unmatched junction bases numbered 8, after V lost 4 bases and J lost 2 bases. In DNA form, the CDR3 reads TGCGCCAGCAGCCTCTATAGCGGGGCGGACACAGATACGCAGTATTTT. Its translation: CASSLYSGADTDTQYF.

This clonotype occurred a few times. This chain connects TRBV4-1 to TRBJ2-7; D may correspond to TRBD1 or TRBD2 (5 bases each). The CDR3 consists of 14 residues. Germline V lookup: CDR1 MGHRA, CDR2 YSYEKL. V gave up 2 bases and J gave up 5 bases, with 13 bases separating them. CDR3 DNA: TGCGCCAGCAGCCAAAGATCGAGGGGAGACGAGCAGTACTTC. Translating gives CASSQRSRGDEQYF.

This clonotype was counted between two and nine times. The rearrangement links TRBV28 to TRBJ2-1, with 11 bases that match TRBD2. J was trimmed by 7 bases and V by 2 bases; bases with no gene match: 7. Germline V CDR1 and CDR2: MDHEN, SYDVKM. The CDR3 has 16 amino acids. The CDR3 spells CASSLEGLAVKNEQFF. CDR3 in DNA: TGTGCCAGCAGTTTAGAGGGACTAGCGGTGAAGAATGAGCAGTTCTTC. Full variable domain (missing parts from reference TRBV28 and TRBJ2-1): DVKVTQSSRYLVKRTGEKVFLECVQDMDHENMFWYRQDPGLGLRLIYFSYDVKMKEKGDIPEGYSVSREKKERFSLILESASTNQTSMYLCASSLEGLAVKNEQFFGPGTRLTVL.

This clonotype has just a few counts. The chain uses TRBV4-1 and TRBJ2-5; 11 positions agree with TRBD2. The tail of the sequence fits TRBJ2-7 better, so the J call may be wrong. The CDR3 covers 18 residues. Germline V gene lookup returns CDR1 MGHRA and CDR2 YSYEKL. The CDR3, as DNA: TGCGCCAGCAGCCTTCGGACTAGCGGGTTCAGCTTCGTCGACGAGCAGTACTTC. This translates into CASSLRTSGFSFVDEQYF.

V and J are TRBV24-1 and TRBJ2-5; 10 bases line up with TRBD2. The length of the CDR3 is 15 residues. From germline, CDR1 is KGHDR and CDR2 SFDVKD. J lost 11 bases, V lost 4 bases, and 12 bases had no gene match. CDR3 sequence reads: CATSDRTSGNNEQYF. CDR3 nucleotides: TGTGCCACCAGTGACCGGACTAGCGGTAACAATGAGCAGTACTTC.

This clonotype was counted at least ten times. CDR3 sequence: CASIAGGSYEQYF. CDR3 nucleotide sequence: TGTGCCAGCATCGCGGGGGGCTCCTACGAGCAGTACTTC. This chain joins TRBV28 and TRBJ2-7; 8 positions match TRBD2. Germline values: CDR1 MDHEN, CDR2 SYDVKM. The length of the CDR3 is 13 residues. Trimming at V came to 7 bases and at J to 0 bases, leaving 2 bases not matched to a gene.

The table lists this clonotype with a few counts. The rearrangement links TRBV29-1 to TRBJ1-2; a possible D gene is TRBD1 (5 bases). V was pared by 4 bases and J by 6 bases, with 18 bases between. The V gene's germline CDR1 is SQVTM and CDR2 ANQGSEA. The CDR3 is 14 residues long. CDR3 loop: CSVASRWGRDGYTF. The CDR3 nucleotides are TGCAGCGTTGCCTCTCGATGGGGGAGGGATGGCTACACCTTC.

This rearrangement joins TRBV29-1 to TRBJ2-5, with a tentative D call TRBD1 (6 bases). V was pared by 6 bases and J by 0 bases, with 14 bases between. The CDR3 totals 14 residues. Germline-derived CDR1 and CDR2 are SQVTM and ANQGSEA. CDR3 DNA sequence: TGCAGCGTGACGGACAGATGGTACCAAGAGACCCAGTACTTC. Amino acids: CSVTDRWYQETQYF.

CDR3 in DNA: TGCAGTGCCAGTACAGGGGAGATGTACGAGCAGTACTTC. It codes for CSASTGEMYEQYF. V is TRBV20-1 and J is TRBJ2-5; 7 bases are a match to TRBD1. The better agreement between TRBJ2-7 and the DNA end casts doubt on the J call. Looked up from germline, CDR1 is DFQATT and CDR2 is SNEGSKA (reference sequence). CDR3 length equals 13 residues.

This clonotype was found a few times. V is TRBV20-1 and J is TRBJ1-2; D not resolved. V lost 5 bases and J 2 bases, leaving 12 bases between the germline ends. The CDR3 consists of 13 residues. Germline assignment: CDR1 DFQATT and CDR2 SNEGSKA (reference sequence). The CDR3 DNA sequence: TGCAGTGCTCCCCACAACCGGAACTATGGCTACACCTTC. Residues: CSAPHNRNYGYTF.

Turning to this clonotype: A read error may account for a junction end that differs from germline. The chain couples TRBV5-1 to TRBJ2-6, with D possibly TRBD1 on 5 matching bases. The CDR3 length is 17 residues. Germline CDR1 is SGHRS and CDR2 is YFSETQ. In nucleotides, the CDR3 is TGCGCCAGCAGCTTGGATCAGAGTTCCTCTGGGGCCAACGTCCTGCCTTTC. As protein: CASSLDQSSSGANVLPF.

This clonotype was counted once. The gene calls are TRBV28 and TRBJ2-1; maybe TRBD2 (6 bases). The CDR3 has 15 residues. Trimming shortened V by 4 bases and J by 9 bases, and 19 bases separated the two germline ends. Germline V gene lookup returns CDR1 MDHEN and CDR2 SYDVKM. This CDR3 is CASSSTGQSGGEQFF. CDR3 in DNA: TGTGCCAGCAGTTCCACAGGTCAGTCCGGGGGTGAGCAGTTCTTC.

This chain joins TRBV29-1 and TRBJ2-3; the match to TRBD2 covers 9 bases. With 5 bases clipped from V and 8 bases from J, the junction kept 5 bases outside the gene matches. The CDR3 length is 12 residues. Per the germline V gene, CDR1 is SQVTM and CDR2 is ANQGSEA. The CDR3 is CSVRGGDGTQYF. In DNA form, the CDR3 reads TGCAGCGTTCGCGGGGGGGACGGTACGCAGTATTTT.

The chain has TRBV20-1 and TRBJ2-4, with a possible D match to TRBD2 (6 bases). The CDR3 is made up of 11 amino acids. Germline V gene lookup returns CDR1 DFQATT and CDR2 SNEGSKA (reference sequence). V gave up 3 bases and J gave up 13 bases, with 13 bases separating them. CDR3 in amino acids: CSARAGFEQYF. DNA for the CDR3: TGCAGTGCTAGGGCGGGGTTTGAGCAGTACTTC.

V is TRBV29-1 and J is TRBJ2-7, with 7 positions matching TRBD2. Germline V gives CDR1 SQVTM, CDR2 ANQGSEA. CDR3 length equals 13 residues. After removal of 6 bases from V and 7 bases from J, the junction contained 12 bases not matched to a gene. The CDR3 coding sequence is TGCAGCGTGGAGCGACAGACTAGCAATGAGCAGTACTTC. Encoded protein: CSVERQTSNEQYF.

J is TRBJ2-6 and V is TRBV9; D unresolved. The germline V gene has CDR1 SGDLS and CDR2 YYNGEE. CDR3 length: 14 amino acids. Trimming shortened V by 4 bases and J by 4 bases, and 9 bases separated the two germline ends. CDR3 residues: CASSLRLGANVLTF. For the CDR3, the DNA is TGTGCCAGCAGCCTTCGGCTAGGGGCCAACGTCCTGACTTTC.